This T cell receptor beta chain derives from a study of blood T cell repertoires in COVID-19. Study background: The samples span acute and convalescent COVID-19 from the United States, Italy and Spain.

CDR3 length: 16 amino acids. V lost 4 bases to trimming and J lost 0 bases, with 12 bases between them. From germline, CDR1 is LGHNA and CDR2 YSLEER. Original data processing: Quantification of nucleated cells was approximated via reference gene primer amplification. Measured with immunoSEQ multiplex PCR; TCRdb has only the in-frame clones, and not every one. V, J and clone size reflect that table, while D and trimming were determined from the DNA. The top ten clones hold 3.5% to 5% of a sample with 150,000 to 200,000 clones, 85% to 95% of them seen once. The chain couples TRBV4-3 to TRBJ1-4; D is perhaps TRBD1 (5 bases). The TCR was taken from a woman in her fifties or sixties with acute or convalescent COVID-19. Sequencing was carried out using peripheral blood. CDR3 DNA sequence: TGCGCCAGCAGCCTTTTCACAGGTGCAACTAATGAAAAACTGTTTTTT. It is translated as CASSLFTGATNEKLFF.